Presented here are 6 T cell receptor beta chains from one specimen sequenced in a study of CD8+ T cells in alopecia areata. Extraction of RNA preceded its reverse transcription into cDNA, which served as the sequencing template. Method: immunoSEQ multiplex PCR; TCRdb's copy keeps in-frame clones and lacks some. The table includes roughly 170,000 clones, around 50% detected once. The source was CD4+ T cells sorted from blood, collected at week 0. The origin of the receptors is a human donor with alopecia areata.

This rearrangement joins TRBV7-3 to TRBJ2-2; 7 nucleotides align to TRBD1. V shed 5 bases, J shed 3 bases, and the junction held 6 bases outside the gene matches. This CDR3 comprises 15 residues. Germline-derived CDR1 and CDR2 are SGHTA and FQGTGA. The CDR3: CASSARQGYTGELFF. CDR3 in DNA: TGTGCCAGCAGCGCGAGACAGGGATACACCGGGGAGCTGTTTTTT.

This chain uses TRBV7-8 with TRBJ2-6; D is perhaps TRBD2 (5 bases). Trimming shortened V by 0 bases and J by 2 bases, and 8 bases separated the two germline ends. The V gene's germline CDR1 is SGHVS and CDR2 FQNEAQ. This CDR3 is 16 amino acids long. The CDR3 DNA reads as TGTGCCAGCAGCTTAGCCGAGGGTGCTGGGGCCAACGTCCTGACTTTC. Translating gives CASSLAEGAGANVLTF.

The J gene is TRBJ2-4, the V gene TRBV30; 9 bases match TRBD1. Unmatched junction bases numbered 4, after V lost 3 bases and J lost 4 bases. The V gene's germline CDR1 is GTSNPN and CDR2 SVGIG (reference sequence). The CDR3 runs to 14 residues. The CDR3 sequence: CAWSSGTGKNIQYF. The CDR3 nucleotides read TGTGCCTGGAGCAGCGGGACAGGGAAAAACATTCAGTACTTC. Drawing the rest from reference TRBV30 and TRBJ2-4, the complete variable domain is SQTIHQWPATLVQPVGSPLSLECTVEGTSNPNLYWYRQAAGRGLQLLFYSVGIGQISSEVPQNLSASRPQDRQFILSSKKLLLSDSGFYLCAWSSGTGKNIQYFGAGTRLSVL.

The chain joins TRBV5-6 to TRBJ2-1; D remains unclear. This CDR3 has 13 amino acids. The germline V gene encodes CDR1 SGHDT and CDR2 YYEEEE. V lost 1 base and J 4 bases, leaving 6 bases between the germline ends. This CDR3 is CASSLTLYNEQFF. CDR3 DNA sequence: TGTGCCAGCAGCTTGACACTTTACAATGAGCAGTTCTTC.

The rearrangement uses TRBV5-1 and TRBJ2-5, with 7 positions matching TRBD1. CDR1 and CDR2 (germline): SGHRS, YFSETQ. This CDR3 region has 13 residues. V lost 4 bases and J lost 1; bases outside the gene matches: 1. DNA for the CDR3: TGCGCCAGCAGCCGGGACAGCCAAGAGACCCAGTACTTC. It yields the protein CASSRDSQETQYF.

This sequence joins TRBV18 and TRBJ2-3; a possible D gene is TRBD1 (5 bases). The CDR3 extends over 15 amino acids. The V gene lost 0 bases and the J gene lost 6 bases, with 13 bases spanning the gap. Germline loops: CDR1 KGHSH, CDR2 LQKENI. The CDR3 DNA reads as TGTGCCAGCTCACCACCCGGGCAGGGCCGGGATACGCAGTATTTT. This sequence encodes CASSPPGQGRDTQYF.